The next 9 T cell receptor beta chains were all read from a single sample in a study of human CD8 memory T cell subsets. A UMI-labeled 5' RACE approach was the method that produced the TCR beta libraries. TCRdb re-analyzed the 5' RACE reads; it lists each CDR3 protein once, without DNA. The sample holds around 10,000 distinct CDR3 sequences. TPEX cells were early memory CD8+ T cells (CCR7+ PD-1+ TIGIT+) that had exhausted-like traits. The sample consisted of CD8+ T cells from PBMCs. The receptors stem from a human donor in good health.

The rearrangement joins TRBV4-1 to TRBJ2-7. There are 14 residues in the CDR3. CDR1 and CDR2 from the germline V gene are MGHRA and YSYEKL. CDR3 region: CASSQDKDYYEQYF.

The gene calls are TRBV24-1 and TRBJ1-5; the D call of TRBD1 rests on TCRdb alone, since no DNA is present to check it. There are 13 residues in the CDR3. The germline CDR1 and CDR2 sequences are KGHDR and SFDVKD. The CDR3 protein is CATSSGTFQPQHF.

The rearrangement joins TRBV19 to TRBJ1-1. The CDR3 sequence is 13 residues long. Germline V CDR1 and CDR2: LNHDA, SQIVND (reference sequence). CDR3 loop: CASIPEGMAEAFF.

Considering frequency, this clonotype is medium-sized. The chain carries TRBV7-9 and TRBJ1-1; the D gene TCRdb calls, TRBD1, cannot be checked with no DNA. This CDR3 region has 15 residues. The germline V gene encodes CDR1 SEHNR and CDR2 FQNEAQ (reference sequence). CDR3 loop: CASSRNRGLNTEAFF.

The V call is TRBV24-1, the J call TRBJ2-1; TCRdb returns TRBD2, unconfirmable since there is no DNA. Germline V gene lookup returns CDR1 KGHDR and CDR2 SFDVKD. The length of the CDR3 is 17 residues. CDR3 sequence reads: CATSDPNRDGGRNEQFF.

The CDR3 here is CASRPAGLGARVGTQYF. The chain couples TRBV3-1 to TRBJ2-5; TCRdb names TRBD1, which stays unverified in the absence of DNA. The length of the CDR3 is 17 residues. Per germline, CDR1 LGHDT and CDR2 YNNKEL (reference sequence).

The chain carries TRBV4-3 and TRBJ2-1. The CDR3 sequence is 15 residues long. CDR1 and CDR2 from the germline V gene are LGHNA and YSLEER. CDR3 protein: CASSQDRNGYNEQFF.

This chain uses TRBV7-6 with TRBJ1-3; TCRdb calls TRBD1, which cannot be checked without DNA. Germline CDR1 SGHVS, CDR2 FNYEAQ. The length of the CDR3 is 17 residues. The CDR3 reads CASSLARQPSSGNTIYF.

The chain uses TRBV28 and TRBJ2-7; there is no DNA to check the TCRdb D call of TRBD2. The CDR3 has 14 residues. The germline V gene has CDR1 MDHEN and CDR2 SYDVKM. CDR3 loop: CASSLEDGYYEQYF.